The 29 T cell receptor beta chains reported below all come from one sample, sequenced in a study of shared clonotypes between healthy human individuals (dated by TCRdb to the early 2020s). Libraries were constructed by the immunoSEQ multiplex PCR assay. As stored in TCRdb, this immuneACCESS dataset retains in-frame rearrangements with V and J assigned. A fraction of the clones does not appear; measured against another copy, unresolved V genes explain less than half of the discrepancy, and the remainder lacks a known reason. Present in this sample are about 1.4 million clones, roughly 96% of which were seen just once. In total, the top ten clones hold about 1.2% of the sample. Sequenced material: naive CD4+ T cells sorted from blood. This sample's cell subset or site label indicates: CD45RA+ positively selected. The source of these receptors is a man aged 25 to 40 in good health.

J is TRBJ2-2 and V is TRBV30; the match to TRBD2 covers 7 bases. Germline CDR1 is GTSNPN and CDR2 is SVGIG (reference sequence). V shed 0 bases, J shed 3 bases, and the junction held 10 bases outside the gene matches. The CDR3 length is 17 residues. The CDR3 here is CAWSVSRGRAYTGELFF. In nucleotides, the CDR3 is TGTGCCTGGAGTGTCTCACGAGGGAGGGCGTACACCGGGGAGCTGTTTTTT. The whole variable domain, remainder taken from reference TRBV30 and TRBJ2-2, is SQTIHQWPATLVQPVGSPLSLECTVEGTSNPNLYWYRQAAGRGLQLLFYSVGIGQISSEVPQNLSASRPQDRQFILSSKKLLLSDSGFYLCAWSVSRGRAYTGELFFGEGSRLTVL.

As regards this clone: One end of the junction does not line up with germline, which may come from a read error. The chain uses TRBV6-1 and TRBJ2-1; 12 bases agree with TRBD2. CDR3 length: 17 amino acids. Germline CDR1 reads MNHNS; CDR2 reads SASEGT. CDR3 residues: CASSVGLAGLPYSEQFF. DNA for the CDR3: TGTGCCAGCAGTGTAGGACTAGCGGGGTTACCCTACAGTGAGCAGTTCTTC.

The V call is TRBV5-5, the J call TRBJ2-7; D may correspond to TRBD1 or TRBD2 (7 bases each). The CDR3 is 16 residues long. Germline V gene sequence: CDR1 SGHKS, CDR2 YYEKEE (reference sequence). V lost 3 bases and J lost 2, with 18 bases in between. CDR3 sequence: CASSSGGQTSPYEQYF. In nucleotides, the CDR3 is TGTGCCAGCAGCTCGGGGGGACAGACTTCTCCCTACGAGCAGTACTTC.

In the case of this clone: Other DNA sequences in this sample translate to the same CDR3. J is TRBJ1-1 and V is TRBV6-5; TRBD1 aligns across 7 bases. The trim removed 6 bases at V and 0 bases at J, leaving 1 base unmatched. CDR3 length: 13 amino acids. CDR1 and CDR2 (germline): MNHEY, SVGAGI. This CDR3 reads CASRDRMNTEAFF. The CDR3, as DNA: TGTGCCAGCAGGGACAGGATGAACACTGAAGCTTTCTTT.

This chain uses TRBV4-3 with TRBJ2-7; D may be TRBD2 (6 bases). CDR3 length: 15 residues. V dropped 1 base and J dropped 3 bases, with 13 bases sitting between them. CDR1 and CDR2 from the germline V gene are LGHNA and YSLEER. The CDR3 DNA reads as TGCGCCAGCAGCCAAGCTGTGGACTATAGCTACGAGCAGTACTTC. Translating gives CASSQAVDYSYEQYF.

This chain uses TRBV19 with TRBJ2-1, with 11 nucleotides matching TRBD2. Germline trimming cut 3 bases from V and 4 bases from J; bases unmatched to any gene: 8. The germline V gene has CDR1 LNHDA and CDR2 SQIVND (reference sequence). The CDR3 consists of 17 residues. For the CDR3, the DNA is TGTGCCAGTAGTATCACTAGCGGGAGACTCGAGTACAATGAGCAGTTCTTC. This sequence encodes CASSITSGRLEYNEQFF. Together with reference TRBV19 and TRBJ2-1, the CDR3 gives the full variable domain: DGGITQSPKYLFRKEGQNVTLSCEQNLNHDAMYWYRQDPGQGLRLIYYSQIVNDFQKGDIAEGYSVSREKKESFPLTVTSAQKNPTAFYLCASSITSGRLEYNEQFFGPGTRLTVL.

CDR3 coding DNA: TGTGCCAGCAGCTCGGGACAGGGGTGGACCGGGGAGCTGTTTTTT. Translated: CASSSGQGWTGELFF. This rearrangement joins TRBV13 to TRBJ2-2, with 10 bases aligning to TRBD1. This CDR3 has 15 residues. Unmatched junction bases numbered 4, after V lost 4 bases and J lost 5 bases. Looked up from germline, CDR1 is PRHDT and CDR2 is FYEKMQ (reference sequence).

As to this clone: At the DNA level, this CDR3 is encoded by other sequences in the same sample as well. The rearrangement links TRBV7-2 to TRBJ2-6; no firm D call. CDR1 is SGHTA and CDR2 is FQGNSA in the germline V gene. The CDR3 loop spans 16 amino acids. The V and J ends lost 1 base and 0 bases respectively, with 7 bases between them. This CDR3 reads CASSLVASSGANVLTF. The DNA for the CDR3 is TGTGCCAGCAGCTTAGTGGCGAGCTCTGGGGCCAACGTCCTGACTTTC.

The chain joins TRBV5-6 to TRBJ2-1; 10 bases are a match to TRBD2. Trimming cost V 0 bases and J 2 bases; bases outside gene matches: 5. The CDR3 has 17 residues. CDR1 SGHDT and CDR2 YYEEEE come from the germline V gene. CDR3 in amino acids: CASSLGLAGPTYNEQFF. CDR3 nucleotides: TGTGCCAGCAGCTTGGGACTAGCGGGCCCCACCTACAATGAGCAGTTCTTC.

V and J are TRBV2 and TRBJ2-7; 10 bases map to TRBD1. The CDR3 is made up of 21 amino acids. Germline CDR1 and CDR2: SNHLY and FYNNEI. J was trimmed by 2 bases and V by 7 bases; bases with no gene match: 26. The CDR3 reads CASNFEGGRDRGPKVPYEQYF. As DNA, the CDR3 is TGTGCCAGCAATTTTGAGGGGGGCCGGGACAGGGGCCCAAAGGTCCCCTACGAGCAGTACTTC. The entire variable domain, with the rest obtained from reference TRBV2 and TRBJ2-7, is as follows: EPEVTQTPSHQVTQMGQEVILRCVPISNHLYFYWYRQILGQKVEFLVSFYNNEISEKSEIFDDQFSVERPDGSNFTLKIRSTKLEDSAMYFCASNFEGGRDRGPKVPYEQYFGPGTRLTVT.

CDR3 sequence: CASSLRAGWREQYF. The CDR3 bases are TGTGCCAGCAGTTTACGGGCGGGATGGAGGGAGCAGTACTTC. The chain employs TRBV27 and TRBJ2-7; tentatively, D is TRBD2 (6 bases). Deletions cut 2 bases from V and 7 bases from J, with 15 bases between. Germline V gene sequence: CDR1 MNHEY, CDR2 SMNVEV (reference sequence). This CDR3 spans 14 amino acids.

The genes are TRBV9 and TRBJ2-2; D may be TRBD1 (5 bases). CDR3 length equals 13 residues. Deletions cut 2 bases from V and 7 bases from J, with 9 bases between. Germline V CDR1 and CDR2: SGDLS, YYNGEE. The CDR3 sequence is CASSVQGYGELFF. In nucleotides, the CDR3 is TGTGCCAGCAGCGTCCAGGGTTACGGGGAGCTGTTTTTT.

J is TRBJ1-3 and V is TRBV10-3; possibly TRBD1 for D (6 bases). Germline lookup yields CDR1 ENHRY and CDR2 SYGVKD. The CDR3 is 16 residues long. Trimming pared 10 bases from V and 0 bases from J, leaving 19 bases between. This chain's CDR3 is CATTPGQGGSGNTIYF. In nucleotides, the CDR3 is TGTGCCACCACACCGGGACAAGGGGGCTCTGGAAACACCATATATTTT.

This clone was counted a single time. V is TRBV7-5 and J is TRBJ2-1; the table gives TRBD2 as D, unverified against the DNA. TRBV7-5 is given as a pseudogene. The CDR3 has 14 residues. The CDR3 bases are TGTGCCAGAAGAAGCCTAGCGGGAAGGAATGAGCAGTTCTTC. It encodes CARRSLAGRNEQFF.

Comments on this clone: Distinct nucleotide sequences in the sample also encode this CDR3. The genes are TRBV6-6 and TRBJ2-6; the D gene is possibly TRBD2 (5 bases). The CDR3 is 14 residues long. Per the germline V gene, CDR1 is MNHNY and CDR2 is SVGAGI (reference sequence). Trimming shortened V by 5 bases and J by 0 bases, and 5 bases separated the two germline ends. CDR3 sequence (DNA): TGTGCCAGCAGTGCGGGCTCTGGGGCCAACGTCCTGACTTTC. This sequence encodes CASSAGSGANVLTF.

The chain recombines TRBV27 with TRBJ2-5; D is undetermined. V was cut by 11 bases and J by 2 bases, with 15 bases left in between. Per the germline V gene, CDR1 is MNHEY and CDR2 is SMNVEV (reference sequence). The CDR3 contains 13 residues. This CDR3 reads CASRRRSQETQYF. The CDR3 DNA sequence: TGTGCCTCCAGGCGCAGGAGTCAAGAGACCCAGTACTTC.

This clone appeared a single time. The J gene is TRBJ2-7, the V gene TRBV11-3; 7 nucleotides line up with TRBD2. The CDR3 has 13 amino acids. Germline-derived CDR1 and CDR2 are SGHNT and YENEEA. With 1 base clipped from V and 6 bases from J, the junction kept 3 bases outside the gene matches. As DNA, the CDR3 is TGTGCCAGCAGCTTAGCGGCGGGAGTCGAGCAGTACTTC. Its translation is CASSLAAGVEQYF.

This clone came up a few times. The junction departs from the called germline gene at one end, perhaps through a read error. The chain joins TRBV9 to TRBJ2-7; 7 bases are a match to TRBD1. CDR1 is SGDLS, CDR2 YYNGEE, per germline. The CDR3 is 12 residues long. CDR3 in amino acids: CASSVGQGRQAF. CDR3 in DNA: TGTGCCAGCAGCGTAGGACAGGGCAGGCAGGCCTTC.

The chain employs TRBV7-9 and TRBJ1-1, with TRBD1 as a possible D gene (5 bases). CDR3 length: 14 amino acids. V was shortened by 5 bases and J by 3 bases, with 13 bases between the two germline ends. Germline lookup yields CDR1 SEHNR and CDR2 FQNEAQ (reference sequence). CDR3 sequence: CASSPRPGDTEAFF. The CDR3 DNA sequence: TGTGCCAGCAGCCCCCGGCCGGGGGACACTGAAGCTTTCTTT.

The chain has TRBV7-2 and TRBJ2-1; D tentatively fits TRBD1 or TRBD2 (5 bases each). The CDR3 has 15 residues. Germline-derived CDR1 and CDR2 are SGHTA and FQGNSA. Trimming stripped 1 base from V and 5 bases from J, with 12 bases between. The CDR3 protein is CASSLGGARNNEQFF. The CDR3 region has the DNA TGTGCCAGCAGCTTAGGAGGGGCCCGGAACAATGAGCAGTTCTTC.

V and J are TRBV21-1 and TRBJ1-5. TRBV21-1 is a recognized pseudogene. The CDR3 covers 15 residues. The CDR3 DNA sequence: TGTGCCAGCAGCAATGGAGGGGACCATAGACAGCCCCAGCATTTT. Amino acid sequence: CASSNGGDHRQPQHF.

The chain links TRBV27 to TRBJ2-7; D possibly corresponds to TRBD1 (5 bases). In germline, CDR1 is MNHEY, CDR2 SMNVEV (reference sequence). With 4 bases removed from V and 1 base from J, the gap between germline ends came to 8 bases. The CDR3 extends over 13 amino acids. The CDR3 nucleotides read TGTGCCAGCAGTTCACAGGTTTCCTACGAGCAGTACTTC. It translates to CASSSQVSYEQYF.

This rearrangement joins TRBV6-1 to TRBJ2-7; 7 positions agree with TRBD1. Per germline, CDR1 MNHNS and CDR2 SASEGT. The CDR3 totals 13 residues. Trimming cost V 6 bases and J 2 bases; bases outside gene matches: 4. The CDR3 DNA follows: TGTGCCAGCAGGTGGACAGGACCCTACGAGCAGTACTTC. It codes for CASRWTGPYEQYF.

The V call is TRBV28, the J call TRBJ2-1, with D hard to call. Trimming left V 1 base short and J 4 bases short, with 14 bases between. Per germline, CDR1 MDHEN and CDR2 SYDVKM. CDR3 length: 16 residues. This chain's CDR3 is CASSLSGGLGYNEQFF. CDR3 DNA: TGTGCCAGCAGTTTATCGGGTGGCCTCGGTTACAATGAGCAGTTCTTC. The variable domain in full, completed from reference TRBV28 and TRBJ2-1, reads DVKVTQSSRYLVKRTGEKVFLECVQDMDHENMFWYRQDPGLGLRLIYFSYDVKMKEKGDIPEGYSVSREKKERFSLILESASTNQTSMYLCASSLSGGLGYNEQFFGPGTRLTVL.

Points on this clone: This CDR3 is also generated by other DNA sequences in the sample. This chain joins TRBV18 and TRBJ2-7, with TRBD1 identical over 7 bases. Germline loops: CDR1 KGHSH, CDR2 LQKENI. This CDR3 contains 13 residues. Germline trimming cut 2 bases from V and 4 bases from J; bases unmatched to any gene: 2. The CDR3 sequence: CASSPGTAYEQYF. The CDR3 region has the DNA TGTGCCAGCTCACCAGGGACAGCTTACGAGCAGTACTTC.

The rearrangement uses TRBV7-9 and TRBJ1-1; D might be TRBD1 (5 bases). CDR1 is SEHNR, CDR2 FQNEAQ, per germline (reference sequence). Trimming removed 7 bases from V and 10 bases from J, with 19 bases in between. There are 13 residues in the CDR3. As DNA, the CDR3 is TGTGCCAGCACCCTAGCGGGGGTTGGGAGAGCTTTCTTT. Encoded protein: CASTLAGVGRAFF.

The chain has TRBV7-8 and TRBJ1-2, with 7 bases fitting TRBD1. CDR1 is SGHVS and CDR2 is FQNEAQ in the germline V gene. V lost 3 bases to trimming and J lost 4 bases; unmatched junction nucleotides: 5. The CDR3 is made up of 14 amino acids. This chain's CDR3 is CASSLTGRVYGYTF. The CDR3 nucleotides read TGTGCCAGCAGCTTGACAGGGAGGGTCTATGGCTACACCTTC. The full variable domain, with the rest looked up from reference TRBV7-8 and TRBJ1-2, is GAGVSQSPRYKVAKRGQDVALRCDPISGHVSLFWYQQALGQGPEFLTYFQNEAQLDKSGLPSDRFFAERPEGSVSTLKIQRTQQEDSAVYLCASSLTGRVYGYTFGSGTRLTVV.

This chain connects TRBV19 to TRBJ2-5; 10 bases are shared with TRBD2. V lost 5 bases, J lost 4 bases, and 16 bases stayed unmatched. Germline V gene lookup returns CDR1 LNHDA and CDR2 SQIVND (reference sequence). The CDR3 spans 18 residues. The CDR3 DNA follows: TGTGCCAGTAGTGGAGCGCTAGCGGGAGTAAGTTTTGGAGAGACCCAGTACTTC. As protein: CASSGALAGVSFGETQYF.

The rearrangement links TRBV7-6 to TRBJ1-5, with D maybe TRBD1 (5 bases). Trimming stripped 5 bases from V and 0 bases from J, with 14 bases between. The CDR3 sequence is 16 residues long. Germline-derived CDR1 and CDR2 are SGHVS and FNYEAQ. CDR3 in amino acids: CASSLGTIRSNQPQHF. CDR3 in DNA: TGTGCCAGCAGCCTAGGGACCATTCGTAGCAATCAGCCCCAGCATTTT.